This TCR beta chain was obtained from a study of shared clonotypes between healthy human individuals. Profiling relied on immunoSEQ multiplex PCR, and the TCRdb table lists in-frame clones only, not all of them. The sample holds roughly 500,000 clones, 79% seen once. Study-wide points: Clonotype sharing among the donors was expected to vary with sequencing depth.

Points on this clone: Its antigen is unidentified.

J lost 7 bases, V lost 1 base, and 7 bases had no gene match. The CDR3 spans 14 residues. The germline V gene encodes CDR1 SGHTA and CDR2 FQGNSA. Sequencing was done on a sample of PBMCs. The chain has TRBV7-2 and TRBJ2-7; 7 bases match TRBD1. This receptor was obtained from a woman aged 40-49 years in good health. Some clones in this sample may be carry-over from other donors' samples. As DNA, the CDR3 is TGTGCCAGCAGCTTAGACAGGGGACCTAAGGAGCAGTACTTC. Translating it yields CASSLDRGPKEQYF.